A single sample gave rise to the 31 T cell receptor beta chains below, sequenced in a study of radiation and T cells in renal cell carcinoma. Sequencing was performed with immunoSEQ multiplex PCR; in TCRdb, only in-frame clones are kept and a portion is missing. The profile shows fewer than 25,000 clones, 45% to 55% of them singletons. Noted treatment: treatment-naive control, cytoreductive nephrectomy. The starting material was tumor tissue, obtained from a patient whose treatment was nephrectomy without radiotherapy. The receptors shown here come from a human donor with renal cell carcinoma.

This clone was picked up a small number of times. The V and J genes are TRBV7-9 and TRBJ1-2; D unclear. Germline V lookup: CDR1 SEHNR, CDR2 FQNEAQ (reference sequence). This CDR3 has 13 residues. Trimming stripped 3 bases from V and 5 bases from J, with 10 bases between. CDR3 amino acids: CASSLQDLYGYTF. Written as DNA, the CDR3 is TGTGCCAGCAGCTTGCAGGATTTGTATGGCTACACCTTC.

DNA for the CDR3: TGTGCCACCAGCAGGGATATCACCGGGGAGCTGTTTTTT. The encoded protein is CATSRDITGELFF. This sequence joins TRBV15 and TRBJ2-2, with D unclear. With 3 bases removed from V and 4 bases from J, the gap between germline ends came to 6 bases. The CDR3 length is 13 residues. CDR1 LNHNV and CDR2 YYDKDF come from the germline V gene (reference sequence).

This sequence joins TRBV5-6 and TRBJ2-1; D not certain. This CDR3 has 16 amino acids. The germline gives CDR1 SGHDT, CDR2 YYEEEE. V was trimmed by 6 bases and J by 4 bases, leaving 20 bases between them. The CDR3 region has the DNA TGTGCCAGCACCCCTCTCGCGTCGCCACCGTACAATGAGCAGTTCTTC. The encoded protein is CASTPLASPPYNEQFF.

V is TRBV5-1 and J is TRBJ2-3; D is unresolved. The V gene's germline CDR1 is SGHRS and CDR2 YFSETQ. The CDR3 runs 13 residues. V gave up 2 bases and J gave up 6 bases, with 10 bases separating them. The CDR3 sequence: CASSFLPGDTQYF. The CDR3 nucleotides read TGCGCCAGCAGCTTCCTGCCCGGGGATACGCAGTATTTT.

This clone came up once. V and J are TRBV9 and TRBJ2-1; no clear D. Germline V gene sequence: CDR1 SGDLS, CDR2 YYNGEE. The CDR3 runs 14 residues. With 0 bases removed from V and 7 bases from J, the gap between germline ends came to 11 bases. The CDR3 DNA reads TGTGCCAGCAGCGTAGGGCTAGTATATAATGAGCAGTTCTTC. It encodes CASSVGLVYNEQFF.

The gene calls are TRBV6-1 and TRBJ1-5, with 10 bases identical to TRBD1. The CDR3 covers 16 residues. The V gene's germline CDR1 is MNHNS and CDR2 SASEGT. The V and J ends lost 4 bases and 3 bases, in that order; junction bases with no gene match: 6. The chain's CDR3 is CASSGGQGESNQPQHF. The DNA for the CDR3 is TGTGCCAGCAGTGGAGGACAGGGGGAATCCAATCAGCCCCAGCATTTT.

V gene TRBV7-2 combines with J gene TRBJ2-7, with 13 positions matching TRBD2. The junction had 3 bases not matched to a gene; V was cut back by 1 base and J by 3 bases. CDR3 length: 16 amino acids. CDR1 and CDR2 from the germline V gene are SGHTA and FQGNSA. CDR3 sequence: CASSLEGTSGVYEQYF. The CDR3 DNA follows: TGTGCCAGCAGCTTAGAGGGGACTAGCGGGGTCTACGAGCAGTACTTC.

The gene calls are TRBV9 and TRBJ1-6, with a tentative D call TRBD1 (6 bases). CDR1 and CDR2 from the germline V gene are SGDLS and YYNGEE. V lost 4 bases and J lost 10, with 21 bases in between. The CDR3 has 16 residues. CDR3 DNA sequence: TGTGCCAGCAGCCTCACGGGGGGCACCGATGTGTCACCCCTCCACTTT. It translates to CASSLTGGTDVSPLHF.

This rearrangement joins TRBV19 to TRBJ2-5, with 9 bases aligning to TRBD1. The V gene end was trimmed by 6 bases and the J gene end by 5 bases; junction bases not matched to a gene: 7. CDR1 is LNHDA, CDR2 SQIVND, per germline (reference sequence). This CDR3 comprises 14 residues. CDR3 loop: CASSGQGLGETQYF. CDR3 bases: TGTGCCAGTAGCGGACAGGGGCTAGGGGAGACCCAGTACTTC.

This chain joins TRBV4-1 and TRBJ1-5; D uncertain. The V end was cut by 0 bases, the J end by 5 bases, with 20 bases between. There are 18 residues in the CDR3. From germline, CDR1 is MGHRA and CDR2 YSYEKL. The CDR3, as DNA: TGCGCCAGCAGCCAAGAGATCGGCTTTGGGAGCCTGGATCAGCCCCAGCATTTT. It encodes CASSQEIGFGSLDQPQHF.

Here the CDR3 DNA reads TGCGCCAGCAGCCGGACAGGGGATGGCTACACCTTC. Its protein product is CASSRTGDGYTF. The chain employs TRBV5-1 and TRBJ1-2; 9 positions match TRBD1. Trimming removed 4 bases from V and 6 bases from J; junction bases left unmatched: 1. The CDR3 has 12 residues. Germline values: CDR1 SGHRS, CDR2 YFSETQ.

The chain has TRBV6-6 and TRBJ1-1; 10 positions agree with TRBD1. CDR1 and CDR2 from the germline V gene are MNHNY and SVGAGI (reference sequence). CDR3 length: 15 amino acids. V was pared by 5 bases and J by 3 bases, with 6 bases of the junction left unmatched. The CDR3 coding sequence is TGTGCCAGCAGTCGACAGGGGGCGGGAGACACTGAAGCTTTCTTT. Translation: CASSRQGAGDTEAFF.

The rearrangement links TRBV7-9 to TRBJ2-7; TRBD1 aligns across 9 bases. In germline, CDR1 is SEHNR, CDR2 FQNEAQ (reference sequence). The CDR3 has 14 amino acids. After removal of 5 bases from V and 0 bases from J, the junction contained 2 bases not matched to a gene. This chain's CDR3 is CASSGDRVSYEQYF. In DNA, the CDR3 is TGTGCCAGCAGCGGGGACAGGGTCTCCTACGAGCAGTACTTC.

The rearrangement links TRBV5-1 to TRBJ2-1; 15 bases agree with TRBD2. From germline, CDR1 is SGHRS and CDR2 YFSETQ. The J segment lost 0 bases and the V segment lost 5 bases, leaving 6 bases of the junction unmatched. This CDR3 is 18 amino acids long. In DNA, the CDR3 is TGCGCCAGCAGAAAAGGACTAGCGGGGGGGCCCTCCTACAATGAGCAGTTCTTC. It yields the protein CASRKGLAGGPSYNEQFF.

The chain couples TRBV27 to TRBJ2-7; D is tentatively TRBD1 or TRBD2 (5 bases each). This CDR3 spans 15 amino acids. V gave up 6 bases and J gave up 0 bases, with 15 bases separating them. CDR1 and CDR2 from the germline V gene are MNHEY and SMNVEV (reference sequence). CDR3: CASRRGGRVSYEQYF. DNA of the CDR3: TGTGCCAGCAGGCGTGGGGGAAGGGTCTCCTACGAGCAGTACTTC.

This clone appeared a few times. The chain couples TRBV18 to TRBJ2-7; D is undetermined. Germline V gives CDR1 KGHSH, CDR2 LQKENI. V was cut by 6 bases and J by 2 bases, with 11 bases left in between. CDR3 length: 13 residues. CDR3 nucleotides: TGTGCCAGCTCCCCCAGAGAAGCCTACGAGCAGTACTTC. This codes for CASSPREAYEQYF. Combining the CDR3 with reference TRBV18 and TRBJ2-7 gives the whole variable domain NAGVMQNPRHLVRRRGQEARLRCSPMKGHSHVYWYRQLPEEGLKFMVYLQKENIIDESGMPKERFSAEFPKEGPSILRIQQVVRGDSAAYFCASSPREAYEQYFGPGTRLTVT.

This clone was seen once. The chain uses TRBV29-1 and TRBJ2-1; D is perhaps TRBD1 (6 bases). Per the germline V gene, CDR1 is SQVTM and CDR2 is ANQGSEA. With 3 bases removed from V and 5 bases from J, the gap between germline ends came to 14 bases. The CDR3 covers 14 residues. In nucleotides, the CDR3 is TGCAGCGTTGAGACAGGCAACCTACACAATGAGCAGTTCTTC. Protein product: CSVETGNLHNEQFF.

This clone has only one observation. The V call is TRBV27, the J call TRBJ1-1, with TRBD1 identical over 9 bases. V dropped 5 bases and J dropped 4; count of bases not matched to a gene: 11. Germline CDR1 reads MNHEY; CDR2 reads SMNVEV (reference sequence). This CDR3 has 16 amino acids. The CDR3 region has the DNA TGTGCCAGCAGTGTGGTGGACAGGGGCGATCGCACTGAAGCTTTCTTT. This sequence encodes CASSVVDRGDRTEAFF.

The chain combines TRBV5-4 with TRBJ2-7, with 10 bases that match TRBD2. The ends lost 0 bases at V and 4 bases at J; junction bases unmatched: 7. This CDR3 is 16 amino acids long. In germline, CDR1 is SGHNT, CDR2 YYREEE (reference sequence). CDR3 DNA sequence: TGTGCCAGCAGCTTGGCCAGTAGCGGGGGGATGTACGAGCAGTACTTC. Translating it yields CASSLASSGGMYEQYF.

The gene calls are TRBV30 and TRBJ2-3; 10 bases align to TRBD1. The V and J ends lost 0 bases and 8 bases, in that order; junction bases with no gene match: 5. The germline gives CDR1 GTSNPN, CDR2 SVGIG (reference sequence). There are 14 residues in the CDR3. The CDR3 loop is CAWSVQGQGGTQYF. In DNA, the CDR3 is TGTGCCTGGAGTGTACAAGGACAGGGGGGTACGCAGTATTTT.

This clone has more than one count but fewer than ten. V and J are TRBV11-2 and TRBJ1-2; D perhaps matches TRBD1 (5 bases). Trimming shortened V by 4 bases and J by 4 bases, and 19 bases separated the two germline ends. CDR1 SGHAT and CDR2 FQNNGV come from the germline V gene. This CDR3 spans 16 amino acids. The CDR3 sequence is CASSYTSGSLPYGYTF. The CDR3 DNA reads TGTGCCAGCAGCTACACGTCAGGGAGTCTGCCCTATGGCTACACCTTC. Drawing the rest from reference TRBV11-2 and TRBJ1-2, the complete variable domain is EAGVAQSPRYKIIEKRQSVAFWCNPISGHATLYWYQQILGQGPKLLIQFQNNGVVDDSQLPKDRFSAERLKGVDSTLKIQPAKLEDSAVYLCASSYTSGSLPYGYTFGSGTRLTVV.

The V gene is TRBV7-2, the J gene TRBJ2-2; D ambiguous. Germline V gene sequence: CDR1 SGHTA, CDR2 FQGNSA. With 4 bases removed from V and 0 bases from J, the gap between germline ends came to 9 bases. The CDR3 runs to 15 residues. The CDR3 protein is CASSSSPTNTGELFF. CDR3 nucleotides: TGTGCCAGCAGCTCCTCACCGACGAACACCGGGGAGCTGTTTTTT.

This clone was seen a handful of times. CDR3 coding DNA: TGTGCCAGCAACCCCACGGGGGTAAGGACTGAAGCTTTCTTT. Amino acids: CASNPTGVRTEAFF. The V call is TRBV7-2, the J call TRBJ1-1; a possible D gene is TRBD1 (5 bases). Germline CDR1 is SGHTA and CDR2 is FQGNSA. The CDR3 runs to 14 residues. The ends were cut back, 7 bases at V and 5 bases at J, with 17 bases in the middle. Full variable domain (remainder filled in from reference TRBV7-2 and TRBJ1-1): GAGVSQSPSNKVTEKGKDVELRCDPISGHTALYWYRQSLGQGLEFLIYFQGNSAPDKSGLPSDRFSAERTGGSVSTLTIQRTQQEDSAVYLCASNPTGVRTEAFFGQGTRLTVV.

The chain combines TRBV7-9 with TRBJ1-2; D not certain. The germline V gene has CDR1 SEHNR and CDR2 FQNEAQ (reference sequence). This CDR3 is 14 amino acids long. Trimming cost V 5 bases and J 7 bases, with 17 bases left between them. CDR3 loop: CASSPSGLDIGYTF. As DNA, the CDR3 is TGTGCCAGCAGCCCCAGCGGTTTAGATATTGGCTACACCTTC.

The chain joins TRBV6-6 to TRBJ2-4; D is possibly TRBD2 (6 bases). CDR1 is MNHNY, CDR2 SVGAGI, per germline (reference sequence). The CDR3 is made up of 16 amino acids. V was pared by 6 bases and J by 0 bases, with 15 bases between. CDR3 nucleotide sequence: TGTGCCAGCAGGCAACTAGGAGGGGTAGCCAAAAACATTCAGTACTTC. Translated, it gives CASRQLGGVAKNIQYF.

This clone has just a few counts. This chain joins TRBV5-1 and TRBJ2-3, with 7 bases identical to TRBD1. Germline CDR1 SGHRS, CDR2 YFSETQ. The junction had 7 bases not matched to a gene; V was cut back by 3 bases and J by 3 bases. The CDR3 contains 15 residues. The CDR3 region is CASSSSTGKTDTQYF. CDR3 in DNA: TGCGCCAGCAGCTCCTCGACAGGGAAGACAGATACGCAGTATTTT.

The chain combines TRBV6-5 with TRBJ2-2; TRBD1 might be the D (6 bases). CDR3 length: 13 residues. With 8 bases removed from V and 3 bases from J, the gap between germline ends came to 10 bases. Germline CDR1 and CDR2: MNHEY and SVGAGI. Here the CDR3 DNA reads TGTGCCAGCTACAGGGCGTACACCGGGGAGCTGTTTTTT. Translation: CASYRAYTGELFF.

V usage is TRBV7-8 and J usage is TRBJ2-3, with 11 bases matching TRBD2. Looked up from germline, CDR1 is SGHVS and CDR2 is FQNEAQ. Losses at the gene ends were 5 bases for V and 5 bases for J; bases not matched to a gene: 6. This CDR3 is built from 15 residues. The CDR3 reads CASSTQTSGVDTQYF. The CDR3 bases are TGTGCCAGCAGCACCCAGACTAGCGGGGTAGATACGCAGTATTTT.

This chain joins TRBV6-5 and TRBJ2-2; 9 bases line up with TRBD1. The germline V gene encodes CDR1 MNHEY and CDR2 SVGAGI. V lost 6 bases and J lost 4; bases outside the gene matches: 6. The CDR3 spans 15 residues. CDR3 sequence: CASSGTGGSTGELFF. CDR3 nucleotides: TGTGCCAGCAGCGGTACAGGGGGCAGCACCGGGGAGCTGTTTTTT.

The genes are TRBV30 and TRBJ1-1; D not certain. The CDR3 length is 15 residues. Germline loops: CDR1 GTSNPN, CDR2 SVGIG (reference sequence). Trimming stripped 0 bases from V and 6 bases from J, with 17 bases between. DNA of the CDR3: TGTGCCTGGAGTGTACGTAAGGGAGCCCTCGCTGAAGCTTTCTTT. Amino acids: CAWSVRKGALAEAFF.

The V call is TRBV29-1, the J call TRBJ1-5, with a possible D match to TRBD1 (6 bases). Germline CDR1 reads SQVTM; CDR2 reads ANQGSEA. The CDR3 length is 17 residues. V lost 3 bases and J lost 6, with 24 bases in between. This CDR3 reads CSVDERGAGRGGQPQHF. CDR3 sequence (DNA): TGCAGCGTTGATGAGAGGGGGGCCGGCCGGGGCGGTCAGCCCCAGCATTTT.